These 11 T cell receptor beta chains originate from one sample sequenced in a study of CD4+ T cells in melanoma. Using immunoSEQ multiplex PCR, the repertoire was profiled, and TCRdb retains in-frame clones only, with some absent. The sample records about 140,000 clones, roughly 91% being singletons. The receptors shown here come from a human donor with melanoma.

The chain uses TRBV27 and TRBJ2-5; 10 bases fit TRBD2. The V and J ends lost 10 bases and 5 bases, in that order; junction bases with no gene match: 10. This CDR3 has 14 amino acids. Germline V CDR1 and CDR2: MNHEY, SMNVEV (reference sequence). CDR3 loop: CATRTSGGGETQYF. The CDR3, as DNA: TGTGCCACCAGGACTAGCGGAGGTGGGGAGACCCAGTACTTC.

The CDR3 region is CASSLRGAATNEKLFF. Here the CDR3 DNA reads TGTGCCAGCAGCTTAAGGGGGGCTGCAACTAATGAAAAACTGTTTTTT. The rearrangement links TRBV5-4 to TRBJ1-4; D might be TRBD1 (6 bases). CDR3 size: 16 residues. Germline V gene data show CDR1 as SGHNT and CDR2 as YYREEE (reference sequence). V lost 2 bases and J 0 bases, leaving 11 bases between the germline ends.

This clone has only a few counts. The chain joins TRBV15 to TRBJ2-2; TRBD1 matches 7 bases. The CDR3 sequence is 14 residues long. Germline V gene sequence: CDR1 LNHNV, CDR2 YYDKDF (reference sequence). V lost 8 bases and J lost 7; bases outside the gene matches: 10. The CDR3 DNA reads TGTGCCACCGGGTGGACAGGAGGTATCGGGGAGCTGTTTTTT. As protein: CATGWTGGIGELFF.

The chain recombines TRBV5-1 with TRBJ1-5, with TRBD1 matching 7 bases. The CDR3 covers 15 residues. Germline trimming cut 0 bases from V and 4 bases from J; bases unmatched to any gene: 4. Germline-derived CDR1 and CDR2 are SGHRS and YFSETQ. CDR3 sequence: CASSLAGGLNQPQHF. The CDR3 DNA reads TGCGCCAGCAGCTTGGCAGGGGGGCTGAATCAGCCCCAGCATTTT.

The chain is built from TRBV6-5 and TRBJ2-5; weak D call: TRBD2 (6 bases). CDR3 length: 15 amino acids. V lost 6 bases and J 5 bases, leaving 19 bases between the germline ends. CDR1 MNHEY and CDR2 SVGAGI come from the germline V gene. CDR3 loop: CASRPGTLELETQYF. For the CDR3, the DNA is TGTGCCAGCAGACCCGGGACTTTGGAATTGGAGACCCAGTACTTC.

The CDR3 loop reads CASTEQVDTQYF. The CDR3 DNA reads TGCGCCAGCACCGAGCAGGTAGATACGCAGTATTTT. The chain recombines TRBV10-2 with TRBJ2-3; D call uncertain. Germline V CDR1 and CDR2: WSHSY, SAAADI. The CDR3 length is 12 residues. V was cut by 7 bases and J by 5 bases, with 10 bases left in between.

V and J are TRBV5-4 and TRBJ2-1; 14 bases map to TRBD2. With V trimmed by 8 bases and J by 9 bases, 4 bases remained unmatched. CDR1 SGHNT and CDR2 YYREEE come from the germline V gene (reference sequence). The CDR3 length is 13 residues. The CDR3 sequence is CASKTSGGGEQFF. Here the CDR3 DNA reads TGTGCCAGTAAGACTAGCGGGGGGGGTGAGCAGTTCTTC.

The chain has TRBV6-6 and TRBJ1-2; 8 bases are shared with TRBD1. V dropped 5 bases and J dropped 4; count of bases not matched to a gene: 9. This CDR3 is built from 15 residues. Germline-derived CDR1 and CDR2 are MNHNY and SVGAGI (reference sequence). CDR3 coding DNA: TGTGCCAGCAGTCCCTGGACAGGGAGTGCCTATGGCTACACCTTC. Encoded protein: CASSPWTGSAYGYTF.

This chain uses TRBV9 with TRBJ2-7; 7 nucleotides line up with TRBD2. Germline-derived CDR1 and CDR2 are SGDLS and YYNGEE. The J segment lost 5 bases and the V segment lost 0 bases, leaving 5 bases of the junction unmatched. The CDR3 contains 14 residues. The CDR3 sequence: CASSVGGGTHEQYF. The CDR3 DNA reads as TGTGCCAGCAGCGTAGGGGGGGGAACCCACGAGCAGTACTTC.

This clone was seen a single time. The chain combines TRBV4-1 with TRBJ2-2; 7 nucleotides agree with TRBD1. CDR3 length equals 14 residues. The V and J ends lost 4 bases and 6 bases, in that order; junction bases with no gene match: 5. Germline CDR1 is MGHRA and CDR2 is YSYEKL. CDR3 amino acids: CASSPDRVAGELFF. In DNA form, the CDR3 reads TGCGCCAGCAGCCCAGACAGGGTGGCCGGGGAGCTGTTTTTT.

The chain joins TRBV28 to TRBJ2-7; D is perhaps TRBD1 (6 bases). V gave up 10 bases and J gave up 2 bases, with 9 bases separating them. Germline lookup yields CDR1 MDHEN and CDR2 SYDVKM. The CDR3 is 11 amino acids. The CDR3, as DNA: TGTGCCACCGCAGGGGCCTACGAGCAGTACTTC. It specifies CATAGAYEQYF. The variable domain in full, completed from reference TRBV28 and TRBJ2-7, reads DVKVTQSSRYLVKRTGEKVFLECVQDMDHENMFWYRQDPGLGLRLIYFSYDVKMKEKGDIPEGYSVSREKKERFSLILESASTNQTSMYLCATAGAYEQYFGPGTRLTVT.